The clone carrying this T cell receptor (beta chain) has just a few counts. Antigen: not known. This CDR3 is 15 amino acids long. Germline CDR1 reads SGHTA; CDR2 reads FQGNSA. With 5 bases clipped from V and 3 bases from J, the junction kept 5 bases outside the gene matches. Full-length variable regions came from constant-region reverse primers plus semi-nested Nested Universal Primer A PCR. One entry per CDR3 protein, called by TCRdb with MiXCR from the 5' RACE reads. This repertoire shows some 40,000 distinct CDR3 sequences, roughly 23% found once; its top ten account for 3.5% to 4.5%. The sorted Tregs were CD4+CD25+CD127-/low cells. Findings and limits, study-wide: In terms of TCR gene usage, tumor memory CD4+ T cells clustered together with blood and lymph node memory CD4+ cells, as well as with lymph node naive CD4+ cells. Greatest tumor Treg TCR overlap was with tumor naive CD4+ cells. Whole repertoires were not studied in the larger cohort, only one V-J beta rearrangement.

V usage is TRBV7-2 and J usage is TRBJ2-2; TRBD1 matches at 8 bases. The sample taken for sequencing was Tregs sorted from a lymph node. The origin of this receptor is a female donor with breast cancer. The CDR3 loop is CASSEQGGDTGELFF. In DNA form, the CDR3 reads TGTGCCAGCAGCGAACAGGGGGGCGACACCGGGGAGCTGTTTTTT.